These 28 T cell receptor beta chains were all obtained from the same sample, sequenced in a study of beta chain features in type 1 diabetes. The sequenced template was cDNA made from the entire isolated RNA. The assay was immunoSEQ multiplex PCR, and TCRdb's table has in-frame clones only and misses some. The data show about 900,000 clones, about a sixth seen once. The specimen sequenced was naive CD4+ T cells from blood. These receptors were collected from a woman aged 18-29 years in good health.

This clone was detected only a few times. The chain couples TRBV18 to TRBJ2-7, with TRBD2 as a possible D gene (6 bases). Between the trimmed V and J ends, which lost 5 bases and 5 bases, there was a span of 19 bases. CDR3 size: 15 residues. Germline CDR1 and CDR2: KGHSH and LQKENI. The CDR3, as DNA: TGTGCCAGCTCATCTCCCCTAGCGCTGTTCCACGAGCAGTACTTC. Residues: CASSSPLALFHEQYF.

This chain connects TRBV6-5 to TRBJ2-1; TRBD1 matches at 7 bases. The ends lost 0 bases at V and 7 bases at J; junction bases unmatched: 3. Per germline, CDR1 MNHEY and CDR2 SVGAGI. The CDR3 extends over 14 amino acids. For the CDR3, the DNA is TGTGCCAGCAGTTACTCGGGGGACAGTAATGAGCAGTTCTTC. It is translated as CASSYSGDSNEQFF.

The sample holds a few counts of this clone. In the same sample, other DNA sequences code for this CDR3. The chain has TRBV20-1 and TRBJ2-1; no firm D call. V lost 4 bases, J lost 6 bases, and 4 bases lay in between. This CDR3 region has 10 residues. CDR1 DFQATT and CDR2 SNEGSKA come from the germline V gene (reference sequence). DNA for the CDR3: TGCAGTGCTAAGGGCAATGAGCAGTTCTTC. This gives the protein CSAKGNEQFF.

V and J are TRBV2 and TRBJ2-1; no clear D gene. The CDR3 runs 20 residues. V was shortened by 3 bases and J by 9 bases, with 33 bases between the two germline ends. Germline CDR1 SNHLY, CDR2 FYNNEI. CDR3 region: CASSDGLNLTMSYRLFEQFF. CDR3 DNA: TGTGCCAGCAGTGATGGCCTTAACCTAACAATGAGTTATCGGTTATTTGAGCAGTTCTTC. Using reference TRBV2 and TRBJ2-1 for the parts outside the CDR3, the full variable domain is EPEVTQTPSHQVTQMGQEVILRCVPISNHLYFYWYRQILGQKVEFLVSFYNNEISEKSEIFDDQFSVERPDGSNFTLKIRSTKLEDSAMYFCASSDGLNLTMSYRLFEQFFGPGTRLTVL.

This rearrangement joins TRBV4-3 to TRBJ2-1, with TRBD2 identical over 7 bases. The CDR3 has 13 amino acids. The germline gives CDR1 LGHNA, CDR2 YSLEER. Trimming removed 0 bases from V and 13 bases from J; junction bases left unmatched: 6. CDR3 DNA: TGCGCCAGCAGCCAAGATTTGGGGAGGGCCCAGTTCTTC. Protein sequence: CASSQDLGRAQFF.

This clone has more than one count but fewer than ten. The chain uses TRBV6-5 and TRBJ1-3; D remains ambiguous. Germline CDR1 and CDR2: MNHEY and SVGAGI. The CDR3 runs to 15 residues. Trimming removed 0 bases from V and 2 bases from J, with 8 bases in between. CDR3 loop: CASSYSQVAGNTIYF. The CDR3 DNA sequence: TGTGCCAGCAGTTACTCGCAGGTGGCTGGAAACACCATATATTTT.

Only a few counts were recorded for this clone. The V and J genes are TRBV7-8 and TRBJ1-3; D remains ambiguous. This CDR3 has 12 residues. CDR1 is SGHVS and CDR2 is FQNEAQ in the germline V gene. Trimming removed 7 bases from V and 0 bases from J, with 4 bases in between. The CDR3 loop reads CASTVSGNTIYF. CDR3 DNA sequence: TGTGCCAGCACGGTCTCTGGAAACACCATATATTTT.

The CDR3 bases are TGTGCCAGCAGTCGTGTCGGCACTGAAGCTTTCTTT. Encoded protein: CASSRVGTEAFF. The genes are TRBV6-5 and TRBJ1-1; D unclear. This CDR3 has 12 residues. The germline V and J ends were trimmed by 5 bases and 4 bases, with 8 bases remaining between them. Germline values: CDR1 MNHEY, CDR2 SVGAGI.

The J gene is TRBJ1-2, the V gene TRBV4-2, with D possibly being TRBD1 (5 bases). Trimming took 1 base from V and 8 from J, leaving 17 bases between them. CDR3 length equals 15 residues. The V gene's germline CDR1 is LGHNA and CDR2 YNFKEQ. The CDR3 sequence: CASSQALGPAGGYTF. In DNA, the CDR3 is TGTGCCAGCAGCCAAGCCTTGGGGCCGGCTGGGGGCTACACCTTC.

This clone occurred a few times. The CDR3 is CASSRTGDTQYF. The CDR3 coding sequence is TGTGCCAGCAGTCGTACCGGAGATACGCAGTATTTT. The chain carries TRBV28 and TRBJ2-3; the D is unclear. The CDR3 length is 12 residues. Per the germline V gene, CDR1 is MDHEN and CDR2 is SYDVKM. Deletions cut 5 bases from V and 5 bases from J, with 8 bases between.

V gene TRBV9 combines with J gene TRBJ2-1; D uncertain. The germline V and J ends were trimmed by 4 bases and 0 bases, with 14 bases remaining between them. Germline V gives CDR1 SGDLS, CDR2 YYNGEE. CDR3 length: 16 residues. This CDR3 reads CASSPSGISSYNEQFF. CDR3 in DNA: TGTGCCAGCAGCCCCTCTGGGATAAGCTCCTACAATGAGCAGTTCTTC.

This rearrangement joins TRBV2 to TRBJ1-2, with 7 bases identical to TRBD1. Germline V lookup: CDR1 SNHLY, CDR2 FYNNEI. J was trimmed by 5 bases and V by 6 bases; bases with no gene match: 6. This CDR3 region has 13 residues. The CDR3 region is CASSGTVLYGYTF. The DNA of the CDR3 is TGTGCCAGCAGCGGGACAGTTCTTTATGGCTACACCTTC.

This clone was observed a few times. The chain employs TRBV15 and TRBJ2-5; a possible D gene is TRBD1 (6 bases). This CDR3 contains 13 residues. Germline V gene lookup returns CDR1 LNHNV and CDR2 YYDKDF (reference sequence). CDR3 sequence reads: CASRATGQETQYF. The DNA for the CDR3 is TGTGCGTCGAGGGCGACAGGCCAAGAGACCCAGTACTTC.

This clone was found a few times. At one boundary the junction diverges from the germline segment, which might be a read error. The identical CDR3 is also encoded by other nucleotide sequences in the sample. The CDR3 spells CASSIDQETQYF. The DNA of the CDR3 is TGTGCCAGTAGTATCGACCAGGAGACCCAGTACTTC. The chain employs TRBV19 and TRBJ2-5; D remains unclear. Per the germline V gene, CDR1 is LNHDA and CDR2 is SQIVND (reference sequence). The CDR3 covers 12 residues. The full variable domain, rest sourced from reference TRBV19 and TRBJ2-5, is DGGITQSPKYLFRKEGQNVTLSCEQNLNHDAMYWYRQDPGQGLRLIYYSQIVNDFQKGDIAEGYSVSREKKESFPLTVTSAQKNPTAFYLCASSIDQETQYFGPGTRLLVL.

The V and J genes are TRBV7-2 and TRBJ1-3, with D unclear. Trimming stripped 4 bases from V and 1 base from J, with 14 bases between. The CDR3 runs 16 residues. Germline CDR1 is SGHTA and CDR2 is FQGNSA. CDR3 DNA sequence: TGTGCCAGCAGCTCTACTTACAGTGGGTCTGGAAACACCATATATTTT. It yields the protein CASSSTYSGSGNTIYF.

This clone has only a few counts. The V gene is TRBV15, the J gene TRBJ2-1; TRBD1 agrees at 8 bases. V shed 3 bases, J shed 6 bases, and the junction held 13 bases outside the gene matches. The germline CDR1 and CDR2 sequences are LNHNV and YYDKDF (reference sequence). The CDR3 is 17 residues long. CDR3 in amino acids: CATSSRAGRTGLNEQFF. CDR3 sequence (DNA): TGTGCCACCAGCAGCCGCGCTGGTAGGACAGGGCTCAATGAGCAGTTCTTC.

CDR3 sequence: CASSFERPAKNIQYF. The CDR3 nucleotides are TGTGCCAGCAGCTTTGAGCGCCCAGCCAAAAACATTCAGTACTTC. The chain couples TRBV5-5 to TRBJ2-4; D uncertain. The germline V and J ends were trimmed by 2 bases and 0 bases, with 9 bases remaining between them. Germline assignment: CDR1 SGHKS and CDR2 YYEKEE (reference sequence). The length of the CDR3 is 15 residues.

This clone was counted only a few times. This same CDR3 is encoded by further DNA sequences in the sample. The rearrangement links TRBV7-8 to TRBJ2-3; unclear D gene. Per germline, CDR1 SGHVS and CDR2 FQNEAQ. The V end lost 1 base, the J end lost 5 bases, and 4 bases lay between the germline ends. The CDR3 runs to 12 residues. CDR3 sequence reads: CASSLGLDTQYF. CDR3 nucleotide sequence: TGTGCCAGCAGCTTAGGTCTAGATACGCAGTATTTT.

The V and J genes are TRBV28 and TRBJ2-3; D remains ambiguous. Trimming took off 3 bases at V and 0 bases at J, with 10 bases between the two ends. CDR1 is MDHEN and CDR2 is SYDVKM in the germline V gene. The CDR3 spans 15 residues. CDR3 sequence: CASSFRVRSTDTQYF. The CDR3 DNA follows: TGTGCCAGCAGTTTTCGGGTGCGGAGCACAGATACGCAGTATTTT.

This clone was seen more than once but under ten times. Here the CDR3 reads CASSGEREAGAQYF. The CDR3 DNA is TGTGCCAGCAGCGGGGAGCGGGAGGCAGGGGCCCAGTACTTC. The chain employs TRBV5-4 and TRBJ2-5, with 9 bases that match TRBD2. The J segment lost 9 bases and the V segment lost 4 bases, leaving 10 bases of the junction unmatched. This CDR3 comprises 14 residues. In germline, CDR1 is SGHNT, CDR2 YYREEE (reference sequence).

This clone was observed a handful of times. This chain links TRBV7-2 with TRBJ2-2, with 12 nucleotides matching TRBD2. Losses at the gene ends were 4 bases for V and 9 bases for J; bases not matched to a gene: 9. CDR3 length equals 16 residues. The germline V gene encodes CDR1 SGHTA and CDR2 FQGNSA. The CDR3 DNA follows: TGTGCCAGCAGCTCCTTGCTAGCGGGAGGGGCCCGGGAGCTGTTTTTT. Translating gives CASSSLLAGGARELFF.

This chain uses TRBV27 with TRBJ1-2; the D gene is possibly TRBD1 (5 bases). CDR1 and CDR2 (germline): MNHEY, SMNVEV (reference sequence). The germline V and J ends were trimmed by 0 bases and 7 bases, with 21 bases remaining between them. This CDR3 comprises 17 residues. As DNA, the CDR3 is TGTGCCAGCAGTTTATCGGCCACAGGTCAACCCCTGCCTGGCTACACCTTC. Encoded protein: CASSLSATGQPLPGYTF.

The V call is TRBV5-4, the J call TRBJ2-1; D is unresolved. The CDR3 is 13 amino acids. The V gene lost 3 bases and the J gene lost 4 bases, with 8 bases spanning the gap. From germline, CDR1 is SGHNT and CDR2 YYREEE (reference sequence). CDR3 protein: CASSWYKYNEQFF. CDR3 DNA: TGTGCCAGCAGCTGGTACAAATACAATGAGCAGTTCTTC.

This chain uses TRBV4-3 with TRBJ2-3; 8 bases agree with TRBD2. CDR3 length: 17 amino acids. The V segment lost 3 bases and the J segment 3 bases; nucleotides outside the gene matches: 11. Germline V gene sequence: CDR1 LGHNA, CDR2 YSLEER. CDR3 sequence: CASSQAPGTRATDTQYF. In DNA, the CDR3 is TGCGCCAGCAGCCAGGCCCCCGGGACTAGGGCGACAGATACGCAGTATTTT.

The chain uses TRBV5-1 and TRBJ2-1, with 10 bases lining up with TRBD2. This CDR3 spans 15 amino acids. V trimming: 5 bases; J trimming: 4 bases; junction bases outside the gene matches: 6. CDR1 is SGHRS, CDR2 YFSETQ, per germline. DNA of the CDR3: TGCGCCAGCAGGTTGCTAGCGGGAGAATACAATGAGCAGTTCTTC. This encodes CASRLLAGEYNEQFF.

CDR3 DNA: TGCGCCAGCAGCCAAGACCCGACAGGGGGTCGGACTGAAGCTTTCTTT. Its protein product is CASSQDPTGGRTEAFF. This chain links TRBV4-3 with TRBJ1-1, with 9 bases that match TRBD1. From germline, CDR1 is LGHNA and CDR2 YSLEER. The V gene end was trimmed by 0 bases and the J gene end by 5 bases; junction bases not matched to a gene: 7. CDR3 length: 16 amino acids.

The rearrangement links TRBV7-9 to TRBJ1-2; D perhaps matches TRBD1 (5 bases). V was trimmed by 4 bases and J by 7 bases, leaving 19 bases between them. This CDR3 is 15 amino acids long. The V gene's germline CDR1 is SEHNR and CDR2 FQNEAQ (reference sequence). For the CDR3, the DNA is TGTGCCAGCAGCTCACGCGAGGCCTCAGGGTCTGGCTACACCTTC. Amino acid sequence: CASSSREASGSGYTF.

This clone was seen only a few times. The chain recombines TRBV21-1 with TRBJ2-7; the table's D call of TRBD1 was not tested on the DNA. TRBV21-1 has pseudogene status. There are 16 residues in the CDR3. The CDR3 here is CASSKVLCDKNYEQYF. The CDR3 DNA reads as TGTGCCAGCAGCAAAGTCTTGTGCGACAAAAACTACGAGCAGTACTTC.